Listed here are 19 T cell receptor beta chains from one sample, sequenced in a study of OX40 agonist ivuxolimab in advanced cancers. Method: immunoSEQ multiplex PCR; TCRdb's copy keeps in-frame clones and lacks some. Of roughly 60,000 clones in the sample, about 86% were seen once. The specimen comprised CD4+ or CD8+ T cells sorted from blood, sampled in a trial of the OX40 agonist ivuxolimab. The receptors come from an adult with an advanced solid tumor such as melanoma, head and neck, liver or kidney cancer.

For the CDR3, the DNA is TGTGCCTGGAGTGCCGCCGGGACAGGAGACAAGCAGTACTTC. This codes for CAWSAAGTGDKQYF. The chain employs TRBV30 and TRBJ2-7, with 8 bases aligning to TRBD1. This CDR3 region has 14 residues. The germline CDR1 and CDR2 sequences are GTSNPN and SVGIG (reference sequence). Trimming removed 1 base from V and 8 bases from J; junction bases left unmatched: 10.

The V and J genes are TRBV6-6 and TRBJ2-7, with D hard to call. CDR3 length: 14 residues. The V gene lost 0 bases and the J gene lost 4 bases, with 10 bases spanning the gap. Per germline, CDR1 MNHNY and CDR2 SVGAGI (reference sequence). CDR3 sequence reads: CASSYSMTTYEQYF. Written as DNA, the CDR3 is TGTGCCAGCAGTTACTCGATGACAACATACGAGCAGTACTTC.

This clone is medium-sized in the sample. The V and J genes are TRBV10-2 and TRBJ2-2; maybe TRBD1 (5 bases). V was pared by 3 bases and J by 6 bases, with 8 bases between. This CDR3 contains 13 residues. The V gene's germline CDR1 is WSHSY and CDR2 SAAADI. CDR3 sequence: CASSDTGPGELFF. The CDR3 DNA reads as TGCGCCAGCAGTGACACAGGACCCGGGGAGCTGTTTTTT.

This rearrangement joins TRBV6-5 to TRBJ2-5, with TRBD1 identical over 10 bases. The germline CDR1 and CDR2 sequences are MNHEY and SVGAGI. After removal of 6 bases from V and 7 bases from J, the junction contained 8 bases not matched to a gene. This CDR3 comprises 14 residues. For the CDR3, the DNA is TGTGCCAGCAGGGGGGACAGGGGCCGGGGGACCCAGTACTTC. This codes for CASRGDRGRGTQYF.

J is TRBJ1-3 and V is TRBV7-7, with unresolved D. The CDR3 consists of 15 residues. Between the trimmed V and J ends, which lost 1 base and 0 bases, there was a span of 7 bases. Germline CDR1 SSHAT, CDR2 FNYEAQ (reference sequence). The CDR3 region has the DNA TGTGCCAGCAGCTTAGGGACGGGCTCTGGAAACACCATATATTTT. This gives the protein CASSLGTGSGNTIYF.

For the CDR3, the DNA is TGTGCCAGCTCCCTTAGCGGGGATTTCTACGAGCAGTACTTC. Its translation is CASSLSGDFYEQYF. The chain has TRBV18 and TRBJ2-7, with 8 bases aligning to TRBD2. Germline CDR1 and CDR2: KGHSH and LQKENI. The CDR3 spans 14 residues. The ends lost 6 bases at V and 3 bases at J; junction bases unmatched: 7.

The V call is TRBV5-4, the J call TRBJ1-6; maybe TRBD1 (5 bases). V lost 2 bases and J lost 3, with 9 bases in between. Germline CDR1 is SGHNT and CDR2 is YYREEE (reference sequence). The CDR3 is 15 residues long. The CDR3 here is CASSFGAGYNSPLHF. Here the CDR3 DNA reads TGTGCCAGCAGCTTTGGGGCGGGCTATAATTCACCCCTCCACTTT.

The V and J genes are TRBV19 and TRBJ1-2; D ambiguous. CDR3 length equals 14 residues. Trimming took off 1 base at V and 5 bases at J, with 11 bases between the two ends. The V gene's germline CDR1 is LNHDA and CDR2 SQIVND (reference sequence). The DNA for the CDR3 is TGTGCCAGTAGTATAGTCGATCTGGAATATGGCTACACCTTC. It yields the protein CASSIVDLEYGYTF.

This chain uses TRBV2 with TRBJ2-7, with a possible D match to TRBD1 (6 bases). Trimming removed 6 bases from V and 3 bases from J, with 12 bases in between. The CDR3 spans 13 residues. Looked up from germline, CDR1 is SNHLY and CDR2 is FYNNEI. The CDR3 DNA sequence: TGTGCCAGCAGCGTGGACAGTCGCTACGAGCAGTACTTC. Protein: CASSVDSRYEQYF. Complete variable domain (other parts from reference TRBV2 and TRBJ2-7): EPEVTQTPSHQVTQMGQEVILRCVPISNHLYFYWYRQILGQKVEFLVSFYNNEISEKSEIFDDQFSVERPDGSNFTLKIRSTKLEDSAMYFCASSVDSRYEQYFGPGTRLTVT.

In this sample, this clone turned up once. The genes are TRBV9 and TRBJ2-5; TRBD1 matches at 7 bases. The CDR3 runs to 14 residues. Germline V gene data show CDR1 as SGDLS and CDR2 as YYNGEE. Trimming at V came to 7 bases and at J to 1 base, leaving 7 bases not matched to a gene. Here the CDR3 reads CASAAGTAQETQYF. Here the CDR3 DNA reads TGTGCCAGCGCGGCCGGGACAGCCCAAGAGACCCAGTACTTC.

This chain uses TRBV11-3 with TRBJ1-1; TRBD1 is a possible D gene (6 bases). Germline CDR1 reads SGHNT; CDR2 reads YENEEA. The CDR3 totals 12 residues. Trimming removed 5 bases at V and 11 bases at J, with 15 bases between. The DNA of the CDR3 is TGTGCCAGCAGCCCCTCGGGGGGGCAGGCTTTCTTT. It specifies CASSPSGGQAFF.

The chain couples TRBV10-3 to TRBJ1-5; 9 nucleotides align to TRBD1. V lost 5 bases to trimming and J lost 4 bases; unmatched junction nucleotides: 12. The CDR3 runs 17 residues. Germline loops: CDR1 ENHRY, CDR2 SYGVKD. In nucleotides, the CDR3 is TGTGCCATCAGTTCACCGGCCGGGACAGGGTCTAATCAGCCCCAGCATTTT. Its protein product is CAISSPAGTGSNQPQHF.

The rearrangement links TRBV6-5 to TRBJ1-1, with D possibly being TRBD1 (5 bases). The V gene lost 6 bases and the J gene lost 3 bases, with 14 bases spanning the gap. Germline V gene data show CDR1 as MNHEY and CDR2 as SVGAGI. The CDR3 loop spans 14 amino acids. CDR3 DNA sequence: TGTGCCAGCAGACCGGGGGGGGAGTACACTGAAGCTTTCTTT. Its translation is CASRPGGEYTEAFF.

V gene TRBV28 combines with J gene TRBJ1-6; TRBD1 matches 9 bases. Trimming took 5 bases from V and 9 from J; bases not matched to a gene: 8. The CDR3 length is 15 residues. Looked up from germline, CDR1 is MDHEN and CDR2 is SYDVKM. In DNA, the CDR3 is TGTGCCAGCAGTCCGGGACAGGGTTTTAGTTCACCCCTCCACTTT. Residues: CASSPGQGFSSPLHF.

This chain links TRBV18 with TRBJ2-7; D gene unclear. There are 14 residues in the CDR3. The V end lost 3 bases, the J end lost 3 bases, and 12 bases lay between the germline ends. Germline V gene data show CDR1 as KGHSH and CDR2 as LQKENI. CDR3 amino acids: CASSPRVALYEQYF. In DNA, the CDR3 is TGTGCCAGCTCACCCCGGGTAGCTCTCTACGAGCAGTACTTC.

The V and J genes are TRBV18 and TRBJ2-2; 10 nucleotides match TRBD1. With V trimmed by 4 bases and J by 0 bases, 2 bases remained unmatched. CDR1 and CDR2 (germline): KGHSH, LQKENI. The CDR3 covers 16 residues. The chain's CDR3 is CASSRQGATNTGELFF. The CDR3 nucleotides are TGTGCCAGCTCACGACAGGGGGCTACGAACACCGGGGAGCTGTTTTTT.

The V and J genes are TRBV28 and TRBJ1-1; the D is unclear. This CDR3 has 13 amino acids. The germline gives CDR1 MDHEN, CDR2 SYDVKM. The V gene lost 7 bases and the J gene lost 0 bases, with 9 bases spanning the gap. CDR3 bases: TGTGCCAGCAACATTCCAATGAACACTGAAGCTTTCTTT. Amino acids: CASNIPMNTEAFF.

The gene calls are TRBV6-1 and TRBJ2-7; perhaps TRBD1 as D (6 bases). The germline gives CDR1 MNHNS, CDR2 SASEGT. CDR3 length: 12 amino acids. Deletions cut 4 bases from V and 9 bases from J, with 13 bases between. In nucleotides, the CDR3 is TGTGCCAGCAGTGCTCAGAGGGGGATGCAGTACTTC. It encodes CASSAQRGMQYF.

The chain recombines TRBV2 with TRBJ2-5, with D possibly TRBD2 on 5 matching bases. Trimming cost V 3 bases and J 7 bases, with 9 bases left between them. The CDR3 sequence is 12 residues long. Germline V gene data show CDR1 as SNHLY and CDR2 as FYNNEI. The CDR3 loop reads CASSDSRGTQYF. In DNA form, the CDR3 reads TGTGCCAGCAGTGACAGCCGGGGGACCCAGTACTTC.